The clone carrying this T cell receptor beta chain was seen only a few times. Germline-derived CDR1 and CDR2 are SGHKS and YYEKEE (reference sequence). The CDR3 contains 15 residues. V was clipped by 4 bases and J by 4 bases, with 17 bases between them. TCR beta CDR3 sequences were amplified from RNA transcripts. Using the HTBI primer set, a first-round RT-PCR was run on the TCR CDR3. MiXCR, applied by TCRdb to the multiplex PCR reads, yields one record per CDR3 protein. The repertoire holds 690,000 or so distinct CDR3 sequences, with approximately 19% as singletons. Each patient was aged 18 to 65 and had newly diagnosed hyperthyroidism of under 2 months' duration. Ahead of any ophthalmopathy symptoms, the blood sample was obtained at the first diagnosis of hyperthyroidism. PBMCs stemmed from more than 7.5 ml fresh peripheral blood. This specimen belongs to a study of T cells in Graves' hyperthyroidism and ophthalmopathy.

This sequence was found in a woman in her forties or fifties with Graves' hyperthyroidism that later progressed to Graves' ophthalmopathy. The specimen sequenced was blood. The J gene is TRBJ2-5, the V gene TRBV5-5, with D perhaps matching TRBD1 (6 bases). This CDR3 is CASSPAPDRLETQYF. The CDR3 coding sequence is TGTGCCAGCAGCCCAGCTCCCGACAGGCTAGAGACCCAGTACTTC.